The T cell receptor (beta chain) under discussion was sequenced for a study of shared clonotypes between healthy human individuals. Overall study findings and caveats: Several donors shared about 5% of their naive CD4 clonotypes.

Sequencing was performed with immunoSEQ multiplex PCR; in TCRdb, only in-frame clones are kept and a portion is missing. The data contain 750,000 to 1,000,000 clones, 80% to 95% of them singletons. Regarding this clone: Its antigen is unknown.

The CDR3 sequence is 15 residues long. CDR1 and CDR2 from the germline V gene are SNHLY and FYNNEI. V shed 5 bases and J 2 bases; nucleotides not matched to a gene: 7. CD45RO negativity and positive selection for CCR7 defined naive CD8 cells, a population that excluded terminally differentiated effector memory CD45RA+ cells. The sample was naive CD8+ T cells sorted from blood. This receptor was taken from a man in his thirties or forties in good health. The J gene is TRBJ2-7, the V gene TRBV2, with TRBD2 identical over 9 bases. CDR3 in DNA: TGTGCCAGCAGTCTCCCTAGCGGGGAGACCTACGAGCAGTACTTC. It yields the protein CASSLPSGETYEQYF.